This TCR beta chain was identified in a study of neurological immune-mediated disorders. This clonotype was detected many times. TCRdb passed the 5' RACE reads through MiXCR, listing each CDR3 protein once. The table shows approximately 66,000 distinct CDR3 sequences, with 4.5% occurring only once. The sample consisted of PBMCs. The TCR was taken from a man aged 25 to 40 with multiple sclerosis.

Here the CDR3 reads CASTRGDRVGAFF. CDR3 nucleotide sequence: TGTGCCAGCACCCGGGGGGACAGGGTCGGTGCTTTCTTT. This rearrangement joins TRBV5-5 to TRBJ1-1, with 9 bases matching TRBD1. The CDR3 sequence is 13 residues long. V gave up 6 bases and J gave up 11 bases; unmatched junction bases: 11. Germline V lookup: CDR1 SGHKS, CDR2 YYEKEE (reference sequence).